This entry lists 10 T cell receptor beta chains sequenced from one sample in a study of T-cell memory formation after mild COVID-19. TCRdb processed the 5' RACE reads anew with MiXCR; each CDR3 protein has one entry. Among hundreds of thousands of distinct CDR3 sequences listed, about a fifth were seen once. The specimen was PBMCs or a T cell subset sorted from them (not recorded which). These receptors came from an adult woman who had mild COVID-19 (a few samples of this study predate the infection). Cell type and time point are not known.

The V gene is TRBV11-3, the J gene TRBJ2-2; TRBD1 agrees at 10 bases. The CDR3 is made up of 15 amino acids. The V and J ends lost 7 bases and 3 bases, in that order; junction bases with no gene match: 5. The germline V gene encodes CDR1 SGHNT and CDR2 YENEEA. The CDR3, as DNA: TGTGCCAGCACGCCGGGACAGGGGTACACCGGGGAGCTGTTTTTT. As protein: CASTPGQGYTGELFF.

The table lists this clonotype with a few counts. This sequence joins TRBV20-1 and TRBJ2-3; D unresolved. The V gene lost 5 bases and the J gene lost 5 bases, with 11 bases spanning the gap. This CDR3 has 12 residues. CDR1 is DFQATT and CDR2 is SNEGSKA in the germline V gene (reference sequence). CDR3 in amino acids: CSAPSLRDTQYF. DNA for the CDR3: TGCAGTGCTCCGTCCCTTAGAGATACGCAGTATTTT.

The chain links TRBV4-3 to TRBJ2-7; D perhaps matches TRBD2 (5 bases). The CDR3 loop spans 16 amino acids. CDR1 is LGHNA, CDR2 YSLEER, per germline. The V end was cut by 0 bases, the J end by 0 bases, with 12 bases between. The CDR3 nucleotides are TGCGCCAGCAGCCAAGATCGCGGGTTGTCCTCCTACGAGCAGTACGTC. This encodes CASSQDRGLSSYEQYV.

There are a few counts of this clonotype. The CDR3 sequence is CASSLGFAEAFF. As DNA, the CDR3 is TGTGCCAGCAGCTTGGGGTTCGCTGAAGCTTTCTTT. The chain carries TRBV5-6 and TRBJ1-1; the D is unclear. V was shortened by 0 bases and J by 6 bases, with 6 bases between the two germline ends. Per germline, CDR1 SGHDT and CDR2 YYEEEE. The CDR3 totals 12 residues.

This clonotype was counted only a few times. The rearrangement uses TRBV7-8 and TRBJ2-7; 9 bases agree with TRBD2. Germline CDR1 is SGHVS and CDR2 is FQNEAQ. The CDR3 length is 17 residues. The ends lost 5 bases at V and 1 base at J; junction bases unmatched: 12. DNA of the CDR3: TGTGCCAGCAGCCTAGAGATTGCGGGAGGGCTGTCCTACGAGCAGTACTTC. Its translation: CASSLEIAGGLSYEQYF.

The chain carries TRBV5-6 and TRBJ2-4; D is unresolved. Trimming took 4 bases from V and 0 from J, leaving 14 bases between them. The CDR3 is 16 amino acids. Germline assignment: CDR1 SGHDT and CDR2 YYEEEE. DNA of the CDR3: TGTGCCAGCAGCCAGCCCGGAACACTAGCCAAAAACATTCAGTACTTC. It yields the protein CASSQPGTLAKNIQYF.

This chain joins TRBV11-2 and TRBJ2-1; 7 nucleotides match TRBD2. The CDR3 consists of 14 residues. Unmatched junction bases numbered 6, after V lost 5 bases and J lost 5 bases. In germline, CDR1 is SGHAT, CDR2 FQNNGV. The CDR3 region has the DNA TGTGCCAGCAGCAGACTAGCTCAGAACAATGAGCAGTTCTTC. This sequence encodes CASSRLAQNNEQFF.

The chain joins TRBV6-2 or TRBV6-3 to TRBJ1-1; no clear D. Germline V gene data show CDR1 as MNHEY and CDR2 as SVGEGT. This CDR3 is 16 amino acids long. The V gene lost 5 bases and the J gene lost 0 bases, with 16 bases spanning the gap. CDR3 in amino acids: CASSTDHSPMNTEAFF. The CDR3 bases are TGTGCCAGCAGTACCGACCACAGCCCCATGAACACTGAAGCTTTCTTT.

This clonotype was seen only a few times. V is TRBV9 and J is TRBJ2-5; D perhaps matches TRBD2 (6 bases). Germline CDR1 and CDR2: SGDLS and YYNGEE. V was clipped by 4 bases and J by 2 bases, with 18 bases between them. This CDR3 is built from 16 residues. The CDR3 bases are TGTGCCAGCAGCCCTACGGGGGTCCAAAGGCAAGAGACCCAGTACTTC. Protein sequence: CASSPTGVQRQETQYF.

The chain couples TRBV7-8 to TRBJ2-7; 8 nucleotides align to TRBD2. V shed 5 bases and J 2 bases; nucleotides not matched to a gene: 5. The length of the CDR3 is 14 residues. Per germline, CDR1 SGHVS and CDR2 FQNEAQ. In DNA form, the CDR3 reads TGTGCCAGCAGCGCCACTAGCGGAGCCTACGAGCAGTACTTC. Amino acids: CASSATSGAYEQYF.